The T cell receptor beta chain under discussion was sequenced for a study of blood T cell repertoires in COVID-19. The overall study: Samples taken during acute and convalescent COVID-19 were collected in the United States, Italy and Spain.

Assay used: immunoSEQ multiplex PCR; TCRdb lists only in-frame clones, some missing. Here the sample spans approximately 75,000 clones, approximately 92% being singletons. This clone was counted a single time. The germline V gene encodes CDR1 LNHDA and CDR2 SQIVND (reference sequence). The CDR3 is 12 residues long. Deletions cut 5 bases from V and 2 bases from J, with 7 bases between. The sequence came from a human donor in a cohort sampled during active COVID-19. The chain combines TRBV19 with TRBJ2-7, with a possible D match to TRBD1 (5 bases). Sequenced sample: peripheral blood. The CDR3, as DNA: TGTGCCAGTAGTGCCAGGGCCTACGAGCAGTACTTC. Its protein is CASSARAYEQYF.